Below are 16 T cell receptor beta chains sequenced from a single sample in a study of blood T cell repertoires in COVID-19. Clones were read by immunoSEQ multiplex PCR, and TCRdb kept only the in-frame ones, dropping some. Of around 240,000 clones in the sample, more than 80% were seen once. The sequenced material came from PBMCs or T cells enriched from blood (not recorded which). The source of these receptors is a middle-aged man who had been exposed to COVID-19.

The chain recombines TRBV18 with TRBJ2-3; 8 bases are a match to TRBD2. The CDR3 runs to 16 residues. V lost 3 bases to trimming and J lost 4 bases; unmatched junction nucleotides: 9. Germline loops: CDR1 KGHSH, CDR2 LQKENI. The DNA for the CDR3 is TGTGCCAGCTCACCCTACCAGGGGCGGGAGGCAGATACGCAGTATTTT. Translated, it gives CASSPYQGREADTQYF.

CDR3 residues: CASSRDRGLPTQYF. In DNA, the CDR3 is TGTGCCAGCAGTAGGGACAGGGGGCTTCCGACCCAGTACTTC. This chain joins TRBV6-5 and TRBJ2-5; 12 bases line up with TRBD1. This CDR3 spans 14 amino acids. Germline-derived CDR1 and CDR2 are MNHEY and SVGAGI. The trim removed 5 bases at V and 7 bases at J, leaving 5 bases unmatched.

The gene calls are TRBV6-2 or TRBV6-3 and TRBJ2-1; the match to TRBD2 covers 11 bases. The CDR3 sequence is 17 residues long. Unmatched junction bases numbered 9, after V lost 4 bases and J lost 4 bases. Germline V CDR1 and CDR2: MNHEY, SVGEGT. The CDR3 region has the DNA TGTGCCAGCAGTTCACAATTGGGGACTAGCGGATACAATGAGCAGTTCTTC. This codes for CASSSQLGTSGYNEQFF.

This chain joins TRBV27 and TRBJ1-6, with TRBD1 matching over 7 bases. Germline CDR1 reads MNHEY; CDR2 reads SMNVEV (reference sequence). The CDR3 length is 15 residues. J gave up 9 bases and V 5 bases, and 10 bases lay outside the gene matches. CDR3 amino acids: CASSPGTAPSSPLHF. The CDR3 DNA reads TGTGCCAGCAGTCCCGGGACAGCCCCAAGTTCACCCCTCCACTTT.

The gene calls are TRBV11-3 and TRBJ1-2; possibly TRBD1 for D (5 bases). Germline values: CDR1 SGHNT, CDR2 YENEEA. V gave up 3 bases and J gave up 7 bases, with 15 bases separating them. CDR3 length: 14 amino acids. CDR3 DNA: TGTGCCAGCAGCTTGTCACCCCAGGGCTTTGGCTACACCTTC. Its protein is CASSLSPQGFGYTF.

The chain uses TRBV5-1 and TRBJ2-7, with TRBD1 matching 10 bases. Germline CDR1 reads SGHRS; CDR2 reads YFSETQ. The CDR3 sequence is 14 residues long. The J segment lost 4 bases and the V segment lost 5 bases, leaving 6 bases of the junction unmatched. The CDR3 reads CASSETGGVYEQYF. The CDR3 nucleotides read TGCGCCAGCAGTGAGACAGGGGGCGTTTACGAGCAGTACTTC.

V is TRBV5-1 and J is TRBJ1-1; 7 bases line up with TRBD1. Germline V lookup: CDR1 SGHRS, CDR2 YFSETQ. This CDR3 is built from 14 residues. Trimming cost V 4 bases and J 8 bases; bases outside gene matches: 11. This chain's CDR3 is CASSVVPQGVEAFF. As DNA, the CDR3 is TGCGCCAGCAGCGTCGTCCCCCAGGGGGTAGAAGCTTTCTTT.

V is TRBV11-3 and J is TRBJ1-3; no definite D call. The V gene lost 5 bases and the J gene lost 3 bases, with 8 bases spanning the gap. Germline values: CDR1 SGHNT, CDR2 YENEEA. This CDR3 region has 13 residues. In DNA, the CDR3 is TGTGCCAGCAGCCCAGATGTTGGAAACACCATATATTTT. Translating gives CASSPDVGNTIYF.

In its sample, this clone was seen once. This chain links TRBV27 with TRBJ1-6; 11 nucleotides align to TRBD1. The V gene's germline CDR1 is MNHEY and CDR2 SMNVEV (reference sequence). Trimming cost V 0 bases and J 10 bases; bases outside gene matches: 2. The CDR3 is 15 amino acids. CDR3 bases: TGTGCCAGCAGTTTATCGAGGACAGGGGGCTCACCCCTCCACTTT. It codes for CASSLSRTGGSPLHF.

Here the CDR3 reads CASSLDRGYGYGYTF. The CDR3 DNA reads as TGTGCCAGCAGCTTGGACAGGGGGTATGGCTATGGCTACACCTTC. The chain couples TRBV5-4 to TRBJ1-2; 8 nucleotides match TRBD1. CDR1 is SGHNT, CDR2 YYREEE, per germline (reference sequence). The ends lost 0 bases at V and 4 bases at J; junction bases unmatched: 5. The CDR3 is made up of 15 amino acids.

This clone was seen just once. The chain couples TRBV2 to TRBJ1-2; D is perhaps TRBD1 (5 bases). Trimming removed 5 bases from V and 3 bases from J, with 19 bases in between. The CDR3 sequence is 16 residues long. Germline-derived CDR1 and CDR2 are SNHLY and FYNNEI. The CDR3: CASSSGRGGIHYGYTF. Here the CDR3 DNA reads TGTGCCAGCAGTTCTGGTCGGGGGGGTATTCACTATGGCTACACCTTC.

In DNA, the CDR3 is TGTGCCAGCAGCCGCCCGCAGGTGAATAATTCACCCCTCCACTTT. This codes for CASSRPQVNNSPLHF. The chain employs TRBV13 and TRBJ1-6; D call uncertain. Trimming stripped 5 bases from V and 5 bases from J, with 13 bases between. Germline loops: CDR1 PRHDT, CDR2 FYEKMQ (reference sequence). This CDR3 has 15 amino acids.

This chain joins TRBV10-3 and TRBJ1-5; D possibly corresponds to TRBD1 (5 bases). The V gene's germline CDR1 is ENHRY and CDR2 SYGVKD. The ends were cut back, 3 bases at V and 5 bases at J, with 8 bases in the middle. The CDR3 runs to 13 residues. For the CDR3, the DNA is TGTGCCATCAGTGACGACAGAGATCAGCCCCAGCATTTT. This codes for CAISDDRDQPQHF.

V and J are TRBV5-1 and TRBJ2-2; TRBD2 aligns across 9 bases. V trimming: 3 bases; J trimming: 1 base; junction bases outside the gene matches: 1. The CDR3 is 15 residues long. Germline V CDR1 and CDR2: SGHRS, YFSETQ. CDR3 DNA: TGCGCCAGCAGCTCACTAGCGGGGAACACCGGGGAGCTGTTTTTT. Residues: CASSSLAGNTGELFF. The full variable domain, with the rest looked up from reference TRBV5-1 and TRBJ2-2, is KAGVTQTPRYLIKTRGQQVTLSCSPISGHRSVSWYQQTPGQGLQFLFEYFSETQRNKGNFPGRFSGRQFSNSRSEMNVSTLELGDSALYLCASSSLAGNTGELFFGEGSRLTVL.

V and J are TRBV18 and TRBJ2-5; D unclear. Deletions cut 3 bases from V and 4 bases from J, with 6 bases between. In germline, CDR1 is KGHSH, CDR2 LQKENI. This CDR3 region has 12 residues. The CDR3 here is CASSPYRETQYF. The CDR3 DNA sequence: TGTGCCAGCTCACCCTACAGAGAGACCCAGTACTTC.

This chain joins TRBV25-1 and TRBJ1-2, with 8 bases aligning to TRBD1. Trimming took 0 bases from V and 11 from J; bases not matched to a gene: 8. This CDR3 region has 14 residues. Germline loops: CDR1 MGHDK, CDR2 SYGVNS. The CDR3, as DNA: TGTGCCAGCAGTGAATATCCAGGGGGCCAAGGGTACACCTTC. It is translated as CASSEYPGGQGYTF.